This is a list of T cell receptor beta chains from one sample in a study of blood T cell repertoires in COVID-19. TCRdb keeps only in-frame clones here, not all; method: immunoSEQ multiplex PCR. The sample has about 170,000 clones, around 90% seen once. Sequencing used peripheral blood. Every receptor here comes from a man aged 60 to 69 with COVID-19, enrolled during active disease. Both conserved end residues are part of each CDR3. A D gene is named only where the DNA matches it firmly. Clone size is stated in some rows and not others, as once, few, many or a class when expanded.

size: .; V: TRBV28; D: TRBD1; J: TRBJ2-7; length: 17; CDR3: CASTSPWDRVFSYEQYF; DNA: TGTGCCAGCACCTCACCCTGGGACAGGGTCTTCTCCTACGAGCAGTACTTC
size: .; V: TRBV5-5; D: TRBD1; J: TRBJ2-7; length: 16; CDR3: CASSLRWDRGSYEQYF; DNA: TGTGCCAGCAGCTTGCGCTGGGACAGGGGAAGCTACGAGCAGTACTTC
size: .; V: TRBV28; D: TRBD1; J: TRBJ1-2; length: 15; CDR3: CASSPDRGRSFGYTF; DNA: TGTGCCAGCAGTCCCGACAGGGGGCGGTCTTTTGGCTACACCTTC
size: .; V: TRBV2; D: TRBD1; J: TRBJ2-7; length: 14; CDR3: CASSQGVLSYEQYF; DNA: TGTGCCAGCAGCCAGGGGGTGCTCTCCTACGAGCAGTACTTC
size: .; V: TRBV6-6; D: .; J: TRBJ1-4; length: 12; CDR3: CASSFTFEKLFF; DNA: TGTGCCAGCAGTTTCACTTTTGAAAAACTGTTTTTT
size: .; V: TRBV6-1; D: .; J: TRBJ2-1; length: 16; CDR3: CASSEMEGQPYNEQFF; DNA: TGTGCCAGCAGTGAAATGGAGGGACAGCCGTACAATGAGCAGTTCTTC
size: .; V: TRBV5-6; D: TRBD2; J: TRBJ2-7; length: 16; CDR3: CASSKPRGGPAHEQYF; DNA: TGTGCCAGCAGCAAACCCCGGGGGGGTCCCGCCCACGAGCAGTACTTC
size: few; V: TRBV18; D: TRBD1; J: TRBJ1-3; length: 15; CDR3: CASSPATGVGNTIYF; DNA: TGTGCCAGCTCACCAGCGACAGGGGTGGGAAACACCATATATTTT
size: .; V: TRBV7-3; D: .; J: TRBJ1-1; length: 13; CDR3: CASSSQGVTEAFF; DNA: TGTGCCAGCAGCTCCCAGGGTGTCACTGAAGCTTTCTTT
size: .; V: TRBV5-1; D: .; J: TRBJ1-1; length: 15; CDR3: CASSRTQGPNTEAFF; DNA: TGCGCCAGCTCTAGAACCCAGGGGCCGAACACTGAAGCTTTCTTT
size: .; V: TRBV20-1; D: TRBD2; J: TRBJ2-1; length: 16; CDR3: CSASRPSGTSINEQFF; DNA: TGCAGTGCTAGTCGCCCCAGCGGGACTAGTATCAATGAGCAGTTCTTC
size: once; V: TRBV30; D: TRBD1; J: TRBJ1-2; length: 13; CDR3: CAWSRGQGVSYTF; DNA: TGTGCCTGGAGTCGGGGACAGGGAGTGAGCTACACCTTC
size: once; V: TRBV4-2; D: .; J: TRBJ1-5; length: 16; CDR3: CASSQPSAGDNQPQHF; DNA: TGTGCCAGCAGCCAACCCTCGGCAGGGGATAATCAGCCCCAGCATTTT
size: .; V: TRBV6-5; D: .; J: TRBJ2-2; length: 14; CDR3: CASISTGSHGELFF; DNA: TGTGCCAGCATCTCCACAGGGTCCCACGGGGAGCTGTTTTTT
size: .; V: TRBV10-2; D: TRBD1; J: TRBJ1-5; length: 18; CDR3: CASSGGPGGIFSNQPQHF; DNA: TGCGCCAGCAGTGGAGGTCCAGGGGGAATCTTTAGCAATCAGCCCCAGCATTTT
size: .; V: TRBV7-2; D: .; J: TRBJ1-1; length: 16; CDR3: CASSLRSLSRGTEAFF; DNA: TGTGCCAGCAGCCTACGGAGCTTATCGAGGGGGACTGAAGCTTTCTTT
size: .; V: TRBV7-9; D: .; J: TRBJ1-2; length: 12; CDR3: CASSFRQYGYTF; DNA: TGTGCCAGCAGCTTCAGACAGTATGGCTACACCTTC
size: .; V: TRBV14; D: .; J: TRBJ1-5; length: 16; CDR3: CASSQTSGGSNQPQHF; DNA: TGTGCCAGCAGCCAAACCTCAGGAGGAAGCAATCAGCCCCAGCATTTT
size: .; V: TRBV7-8; D: TRBD1; J: TRBJ1-2; length: 17; CDR3: CASSLAILRGRNYGYTF; DNA: TGTGCCAGCAGCTTAGCGATATTGAGGGGGCGCAACTATGGCTACACCTTC
size: .; V: TRBV10-3; D: .; J: TRBJ1-1; length: 12; CDR3: CAISEGTSEAFF; DNA: TGTGCCATCAGTGAGGGGACTTCTGAAGCTTTCTTT
size: .; V: TRBV18; D: .; J: TRBJ1-1; length: 15; CDR3: CASSRTGTENTEAFF; DNA: TGTGCCAGCTCACGTACAGGAACAGAGAACACTGAAGCTTTCTTT
size: .; V: TRBV7-3; D: TRBD2; J: TRBJ2-1; length: 16; CDR3: CASSQASGGDYNEQFF; DNA: TGTGCCAGCAGCCAAGCCAGCGGGGGAGACTACAATGAGCAGTTCTTC
size: .; V: TRBV6-2/TRBV6-3; D: TRBD2; J: TRBJ2-7; length: 13; CDR3: CASSYTGLAAQYF; DNA: TGTGCCAGCAGTTACACCGGACTAGCTGCTCAGTACTTC
size: .; V: TRBV11-3; D: TRBD1; J: TRBJ1-4; length: 17; CDR3: CASSSKKEQGGGEKLFF; DNA: TGTGCCAGCAGCTCCAAAAAAGAACAGGGGGGAGGTGAAAAACTGTTTTTT
size: .; V: TRBV7-9; D: .; J: TRBJ1-1; length: 13; CDR3: CASITTGISEAFF; DNA: TGTGCCAGCATTACCACAGGGATTTCTGAAGCTTTCTTT
size: .; V: TRBV7-9; D: TRBD2; J: TRBJ2-3; length: 16; CDR3: CASSPGLAGNTDTQYF; DNA: TGTGCCAGCAGCCCGGGACTAGCGGGAAACACAGATACGCAGTATTTT
size: .; V: TRBV7-2; D: TRBD2; J: TRBJ2-2; length: 15; CDR3: CASSLTGGSPGELFF; DNA: TGTGCCAGCAGCTTGACGGGAGGGTCCCCCGGGGAGCTGTTTTTT
size: .; V: TRBV18; D: .; J: TRBJ1-3; length: 16; CDR3: CASSPETYPSGNTIYF; DNA: TGTGCCAGCTCACCCGAGACATACCCCTCTGGAAACACCATATATTTT
size: .; V: TRBV7-2; D: .; J: TRBJ2-2; length: 15; CDR3: CASSEGVLNTGELFF; DNA: TGTGCCAGCAGCGAAGGGGTACTAAACACCGGGGAGCTGTTTTTT
size: .; V: TRBV2; D: .; J: TRBJ2-4; length: 18; CDR3: CASSDRRDTRVAKNIQYF; DNA: TGTGCCAGCAGTGACCGCCGGGACACTAGGGTAGCCAAAAACATTCAGTACTTC
size: .; V: TRBV24-1; D: TRBD1; J: TRBJ1-2; length: 12; CDR3: CATSQGAYGYTF; DNA: TGTGCCACCTCACAGGGGGCCTATGGCTACACCTTC
size: .; V: TRBV6-5; D: .; J: TRBJ1-1; length: 15; CDR3: CASSYSRRGNTEAFF; DNA: TGTGCCAGCAGTTACTCGAGACGGGGGAACACTGAAGCTTTCTTT
size: .; V: TRBV5-1; D: TRBD1; J: TRBJ2-3; length: 16; CDR3: CASSPPGQGVRDTQYF; DNA: TGCGCCAGCAGCCCGCCGGGACAGGGTGTTAGAGATACGCAGTATTTT
size: .; V: TRBV7-9; D: TRBD1; J: TRBJ1-4; length: 18; CDR3: CASSLVPLGQGTNEKLFF; DNA: TGTGCCAGCAGCTTAGTTCCGCTGGGACAGGGGACAAATGAAAAACTGTTTTTT
size: .; V: TRBV6-1; D: .; J: TRBJ1-5; length: 17; CDR3: CASSDGGSSGMNQPQHF; DNA: TGTGCCAGCAGTGACGGGGGGTCCAGCGGCATGAATCAGCCCCAGCATTTT
size: .; V: TRBV11-2; D: .; J: TRBJ2-5; length: 14; CDR3: CASSSGTRQETQYF; DNA: TGTGCCAGCAGCTCGGGGACACGTCAAGAGACCCAGTACTTC
size: once; V: TRBV6-6; D: .; J: TRBJ1-1; length: 13; CDR3: CASSRLENTEAFF; DNA: TGTGCCAGCAGCCGGCTAGAGAACACTGAAGCTTTCTTT
size: .; V: TRBV5-1; D: TRBD2; J: TRBJ2-7; length: 19; CDR3: CASSRQPGTSVSSSYEQYF; DNA: TGCGCCAGCAGCCGACAACCCGGGACTAGCGTCTCGAGCTCCTACGAGCAGTACTTC
size: .; V: TRBV6-5; D: TRBD1; J: TRBJ1-5; length: 14; CDR3: CASSYGQDRQPQHF; DNA: TGTGCCAGCAGTTACGGACAGGACAGGCAGCCCCAGCATTTT
size: .; V: TRBV7-8; D: .; J: TRBJ1-3; length: 13; CDR3: CASSSVAGNTIYF; DNA: TGTGCCAGCAGCTCCGTAGCTGGAAACACCATATATTTT